What follows are 3 T cell receptor beta chains derived from one specimen sequenced in a study of regulatory and conventional T cells in RAG deficiency (dated by TCRdb to 2017 to 2019). Libraries were prepared through the immunoSEQ multiplex PCR assay. TCRdb limited this immuneACCESS table to in-frame rearrangements with V and J called. A share of clones is missing; checked studies link under half to unresolved V genes, and the rest is unexplained. Counted in this sample were tens of thousands of clones; almost 96% of them appeared once. The ten largest account for over 1% of the sample. Before genomic DNA was extracted, conventional CD4+ T cells were isolated from blood as CD25-low CD127-high cells. The same data also contributed to another study, on regulatory T cells. As described in the second report: For the multiplex PCR, 52 forward TRBV primers and 13 reverse TRBJ primers were used, and amplification bias was corrected with both assay-based and computational methods.

Sequencing was done on a sample of CD25- CD4+ T cells sorted from blood. The origin of the receptors is a human donor in good health.

The rearrangement links TRBV2 to TRBJ2-1, with D maybe TRBD2 (6 bases). The CDR3 sequence is 14 residues long. Trimming pared 6 bases from V and 9 bases from J, leaving 18 bases between. Germline-derived CDR1 and CDR2 are SNHLY and FYNNEI. The CDR3 DNA is TGTGCCAGCAGGGGGGACTTACTGACCGGTGAGCAGTTCTTC. Amino acid sequence: CASRGDLLTGEQFF.

CDR3 sequence: CASSDLQGRGTDTQYF. The CDR3 region has the DNA TGTGCCAGCAGTGACCTACAGGGTAGGGGCACAGATACGCAGTATTTT. J is TRBJ2-3 and V is TRBV6-1; D is perhaps TRBD1 (6 bases). The CDR3 consists of 16 residues. Trimming removed 3 bases from V and 1 base from J, with 14 bases in between. CDR1 MNHNS and CDR2 SASEGT come from the germline V gene.

The chain couples TRBV2 to TRBJ2-7; D call uncertain. The length of the CDR3 is 11 residues. Germline-derived CDR1 and CDR2 are SNHLY and FYNNEI. The V end lost 8 bases, the J end lost 0 bases, and 5 bases lay between the germline ends. CDR3 bases: TGTGCCAGCTCCAGCTCCTACGAGCAGTACTTC. This encodes CASSSSYEQYF. The full variable domain, rest sourced from reference TRBV2 and TRBJ2-7, is EPEVTQTPSHQVTQMGQEVILRCVPISNHLYFYWYRQILGQKVEFLVSFYNNEISEKSEIFDDQFSVERPDGSNFTLKIRSTKLEDSAMYFCASSSSYEQYFGPGTRLTVT.